The clone carrying this T cell receptor beta chain has ten or more counts. Amplification targeted TCR beta CDR3 regions from RNA transcripts. Researchers ran a first-round RT-PCR on the TCR CDR3 using the HTBI primer set. Using its own MiXCR run on the multiplex PCR reads, TCRdb lists one record per CDR3 protein. Of fewer than 900,000 distinct CDR3 sequences detected, roughly a sixth appear once; the ten largest clones hold over 15%. The data originate from a study of T cells in Graves' hyperthyroidism and ophthalmopathy. The sequence was collected from a woman between 50 and 59 years old with Graves' hyperthyroidism that later progressed to Graves' ophthalmopathy. The sample taken for sequencing was blood.

CDR3 protein: CASSQDGVSGNTIYF. CDR3 bases: TGTGCCAGCAGCCAAGATGGGGTCTCTGGAAACACCATATATTTT. The rearrangement uses TRBV3-1 and TRBJ1-3; no definite D call. The CDR3 is made up of 15 amino acids. The germline V and J ends were trimmed by 0 bases and 0 bases, with 6 bases remaining between them. Germline values: CDR1 LGHDT, CDR2 YNNKEL (reference sequence).